What follows are 17 T cell receptor beta chains derived from one specimen sequenced in a study of T cell responses to AZD1222 COVID-19 vaccine. Produced via immunoSEQ multiplex PCR; TCRdb's table is partial and in-frame only. The table lists about 120,000 clones, approximately 94% of them singletons. This specimen consisted of peripheral blood, obtained 28 days after the second AZD1222 dose. The receptors come from an adult who received the AZD1222 COVID-19 vaccine.

This chain joins TRBV29-1 and TRBJ2-7; perhaps TRBD2 as D (6 bases). V dropped 0 bases and J dropped 6 bases, with 12 bases sitting between them. CDR1 and CDR2 (germline): SQVTM, ANQGSEA. This CDR3 contains 13 residues. CDR3 sequence reads: CSVEEQEGAEQYF. CDR3 sequence (DNA): TGCAGCGTTGAAGAACAGGAGGGAGCCGAGCAGTACTTC.

The chain combines TRBV19 with TRBJ1-5, with D perhaps matching TRBD1 (6 bases). Germline CDR1 is LNHDA and CDR2 is SQIVND (reference sequence). The CDR3 contains 14 residues. V was trimmed by 6 bases and J by 6 bases, leaving 15 bases between them. CDR3 nucleotides: TGTGCCAGTAGCTTACTTGGGGGCAGTCAGCCCCAGCATTTT. Translating it yields CASSLLGGSQPQHF.

CDR3 sequence: CASSPRVSYEQYF. In nucleotides, the CDR3 is TGTGCCAGTTCCCCTAGGGTCTCCTACGAGCAGTACTTC. V and J are TRBV9 and TRBJ2-7; D gene ambiguous. V was pared by 8 bases and J by 0 bases, with 12 bases between. This CDR3 contains 13 residues. Germline-derived CDR1 and CDR2 are SGDLS and YYNGEE.

The rearrangement joins TRBV23-1 to TRBJ2-1, with D uncertain. TRBV23-1 is sorted into the ORF group, with uncertain function. Trimming took 3 bases from V and 5 from J, leaving 11 bases between them. CDR3 length: 14 amino acids. Here the CDR3 DNA reads TGCGCCAGCAGTCACACCGACCGAAACAATGAGCAGTTCTTC. Residues: CASSHTDRNNEQFF.

The rearrangement uses TRBV7-8 and TRBJ2-2; D is ambiguous. Per germline, CDR1 SGHVS and CDR2 FQNEAQ. The CDR3 consists of 13 residues. The V gene lost 5 bases and the J gene lost 5 bases, with 9 bases spanning the gap. Here the CDR3 DNA reads TGTGCCAGCAGCCGAAGGGTTACCGGGGAGCTGTTTTTT. This gives the protein CASSRRVTGELFF. The whole variable domain, filled in from reference TRBV7-8 and TRBJ2-2, reads GAGVSQSPRYKVAKRGQDVALRCDPISGHVSLFWYQQALGQGPEFLTYFQNEAQLDKSGLPSDRFFAERPEGSVSTLKIQRTQQEDSAVYLCASSRRVTGELFFGEGSRLTVL.

The chain is built from TRBV11-3 and TRBJ2-7, with 12 bases that match TRBD2. CDR1 is SGHNT and CDR2 is YENEEA in the germline V gene. The trim removed 5 bases at V and 6 bases at J, leaving 8 bases unmatched. CDR3 length equals 15 residues. CDR3 nucleotide sequence: TGTGCCAGCAGCCTAGCGGGAGGGCCGGGGGGCGAGCAGTACTTC. Protein: CASSLAGGPGGEQYF.

This rearrangement joins TRBV4-3 to TRBJ2-3; no firm D call. Germline V gene lookup returns CDR1 LGHNA and CDR2 YSLEER. The CDR3 has 17 residues. V lost 0 bases, J lost 0 bases, and 13 bases lay in between. DNA for the CDR3: TGCGCCAGCAGCCAAGATCTTACTACGCCTAGCACAGATACGCAGTATTTT. Translation: CASSQDLTTPSTDTQYF.

This sequence joins TRBV7-9 and TRBJ1-1, with D unresolved. This CDR3 is 13 amino acids long. CDR1 is SEHNR and CDR2 is FQNEAQ in the germline V gene (reference sequence). Trimming took 10 bases from V and 1 from J, leaving 13 bases between them. CDR3 loop: CATSIEGNTEAFF. The CDR3 bases are TGTGCCACCAGTATCGAGGGGAACACTGAAGCTTTCTTT. The full variable domain, its missing parts supplied by reference TRBV7-9 and TRBJ1-1, is DTGVSQNPRHKITKRGQNVTFRCDPISEHNRLYWYRQTLGQGPEFLTYFQNEAQLEKSRLLSDRFSAERPKGSFSTLEIQRTEQGDSAMYLCATSIEGNTEAFFGQGTRLTVV.

This chain joins TRBV25-1 and TRBJ1-1, with D uncertain. V lost 4 bases, J lost 4 bases, and 7 bases lay in between. The CDR3 length is 12 residues. CDR1 is MGHDK and CDR2 is SYGVNS in the germline V gene. Here the CDR3 DNA reads TGTGCCAGCAGTGGAGGTACCACTGAAGCTTTCTTT. It specifies CASSGGTTEAFF.

The V call is TRBV5-1, the J call TRBJ2-5; 7 positions agree with TRBD2. The CDR3 covers 14 residues. Germline V lookup: CDR1 SGHRS, CDR2 YFSETQ. V lost 5 bases, J lost 2 bases, and 6 bases stayed unmatched. The CDR3 DNA follows: TGCGCCAGCAGTTCGCGGGGGTCTCAAGAGACCCAGTACTTC. It codes for CASSSRGSQETQYF.

V and J are TRBV2 and TRBJ1-2; a possible D gene is TRBD1 (5 bases). The CDR3 is 13 residues long. CDR1 SNHLY and CDR2 FYNNEI come from the germline V gene. Trimming left V 6 bases short and J 4 bases short, with 12 bases between. The DNA for the CDR3 is TGTGCCAGCAGATCCGAGGGGAGCTATGGCTACACCTTC. Amino acid sequence: CASRSEGSYGYTF. The full variable domain, completed using reference TRBV2 and TRBJ1-2, is EPEVTQTPSHQVTQMGQEVILRCVPISNHLYFYWYRQILGQKVEFLVSFYNNEISEKSEIFDDQFSVERPDGSNFTLKIRSTKLEDSAMYFCASRSEGSYGYTFGSGTRLTVV.

The rearrangement uses TRBV29-1 and TRBJ1-1; no definite D call. Germline CDR1 SQVTM, CDR2 ANQGSEA. V shed 1 base and J shed 6 bases, with 9 bases lying between them. This CDR3 region has 12 residues. The CDR3 DNA reads TGCAGCGTTGAAGTGATAGGGTCTGAAGCTTTCTTT. This sequence encodes CSVEVIGSEAFF.

The J gene is TRBJ2-1, the V gene TRBV7-3, with a tentative D call TRBD1 (6 bases). Germline CDR1 is SGHTA and CDR2 is FQGTGA. The CDR3 has 13 residues. V lost 5 bases, J lost 5 bases, and 10 bases lay in between. The CDR3 sequence is CASSLTGNNEQFF. The CDR3 nucleotides read TGTGCCAGCAGCCTCACAGGGAACAATGAGCAGTTCTTC.

The chain couples TRBV5-8 to TRBJ1-1; 8 bases are shared with TRBD1. V trimming: 0 bases; J trimming: 4 bases; junction bases outside the gene matches: 2. The length of the CDR3 is 14 residues. Per germline, CDR1 SGHTS and CDR2 YDEGEE. This chain's CDR3 is CASSLGQGLTEAFF. The CDR3 DNA follows: TGTGCCAGCAGCTTGGGACAGGGGCTCACTGAAGCTTTCTTT.

CDR3 amino acids: CASTRGTTNEKLFF. The CDR3 coding sequence is TGTGCCAGCACTAGGGGTACAACTAATGAAAAACTGTTTTTT. This chain uses TRBV7-3 with TRBJ1-4; perhaps TRBD1 as D (5 bases). The CDR3 is 14 residues long. CDR1 and CDR2 from the germline V gene are SGHTA and FQGTGA. The V end lost 7 bases, the J end lost 0 bases, and 9 bases lay between the germline ends.

The chain couples TRBV7-3 to TRBJ2-5; no clear D gene. Germline V gene sequence: CDR1 SGHTA, CDR2 FQGTGA. V lost 2 bases, J lost 2 bases, and 12 bases lay in between. This CDR3 is 15 amino acids long. CDR3 nucleotides: TGTGCCAGCAGCTTAGCCGGCGGCAGTCAAGAGACCCAGTACTTC. It translates to CASSLAGGSQETQYF.

The V and J genes are TRBV28 and TRBJ2-5, with D possibly matching TRBD1 (5 bases). CDR3 size: 13 residues. V gave up 8 bases and J gave up 2 bases, with 12 bases separating them. Germline V gene lookup returns CDR1 MDHEN and CDR2 SYDVKM. This chain's CDR3 is CASAWGGQETQYF. The CDR3, as DNA: TGTGCCAGCGCTTGGGGCGGACAAGAGACCCAGTACTTC.